What follows are 21 T cell receptor beta chains derived from one specimen sequenced in a study of blood T cells in healthy people across ages. Primers used in a second PCR of roughly 6 to 12 cycles were a sample-barcoded 5' primer and a J-beta primer mix. TCRdb reprocessed the 5' RACE reads via MiXCR and lists one record per CDR3 protein. The top ten clones hold roughly 23% of a sample with 1,800,000 or so distinct CDR3 sequences, about 39% of them seen once. Material: blood. Receptors originate from a human donor in good health.

The genes are TRBV12-3 or TRBV12-4 and TRBJ2-1; perhaps TRBD1 as D (6 bases). The CDR3 loop spans 15 amino acids. V dropped 8 bases and J dropped 2 bases, with 16 bases sitting between them. Here the CDR3 reads CASGDDRWPYNEQFF. The CDR3 DNA reads TGTGCCAGCGGGGACGACAGGTGGCCCTACAATGAGCAGTTCTTC.

CDR3 protein: CASSSGTLSYEQFF. Here the CDR3 DNA reads TGTGCCAGCAGCTCCGGGACATTATCCTACGAGCAGTTCTTC. The chain uses TRBV5-5 and TRBJ2-1; TRBD1 might be the D (6 bases). This CDR3 has 14 amino acids. The V gene lost 3 bases and the J gene lost 10 bases, with 17 bases spanning the gap. Germline values: CDR1 SGHKS, CDR2 YYEKEE (reference sequence).

The DNA of the CDR3 is TGTGCCAGCAGCTTAGTAAGCGGGGGGGTAGGTGAGCAGTTCTTC. This codes for CASSLVSGGVGEQFF. The chain links TRBV7-2 to TRBJ2-1; 10 bases agree with TRBD2. CDR1 SGHTA and CDR2 FQGNSA come from the germline V gene. CDR3 length: 15 residues. J gave up 9 bases and V 1 base, and 6 bases lay outside the gene matches.

This clonotype was counted at least ten times. DNA for the CDR3: TGTGCCAGCTCCCCGGACAGGGGGCTCAATGAGCAGTTCTTC. Protein: CASSPDRGLNEQFF. The genes are TRBV18 and TRBJ2-1, with 11 bases that match TRBD1. Germline CDR1 is KGHSH and CDR2 is LQKENI. This CDR3 has 14 residues. V was clipped by 6 bases and J by 6 bases; unmatched bases: 4.

A note on this clonotype: Germline is not matched at one junction end, which may reflect a read error. The chain links TRBV18 to TRBJ1-4; the D gene is possibly TRBD1 (6 bases). This CDR3 spans 15 amino acids. Germline values: CDR1 KGHSH, CDR2 LQKENI. The CDR3 DNA reads as TGTGCCAACTCACCTCAGGGGCCCCCTGATGAAAAACTGTTTTTT. Translated: CANSPQGPPDEKLFF.

The rearrangement joins TRBV20-1 to TRBJ2-4, with D unclear. With 0 bases removed from V and 0 bases from J, the gap between germline ends came to 15 bases. The CDR3 totals 17 residues. CDR1 is DFQATT, CDR2 SNEGSKA, per germline (reference sequence). The CDR3 DNA follows: TGCAGTGCTAGAGATTTCACAGAGCATCTAGCCAAAAACATTCAGTACTTC. Encoded protein: CSARDFTEHLAKNIQYF.

The V gene is TRBV24-1, the J gene TRBJ1-1; no definite D call. The CDR3 totals 15 residues. CDR1 is KGHDR and CDR2 is SFDVKD in the germline V gene. V was pared by 3 bases and J by 3 bases, with 13 bases between. CDR3 in DNA: TGTGCCACCAGTGATAAGAATGGTGTTTACACTGAAGCTTTCTTT. Protein sequence: CATSDKNGVYTEAFF.

This rearrangement joins TRBV9 to TRBJ2-5; 11 bases fit TRBD2. V gave up 0 bases and J gave up 4 bases; unmatched junction bases: 5. The germline gives CDR1 SGDLS, CDR2 YYNGEE. This CDR3 has 16 amino acids. DNA for the CDR3: TGTGCCAGCAGCGTAGATAGCGGGGGGGCAGGAGAGACCCAGTACTTC. Its translation is CASSVDSGGAGETQYF.

The chain recombines TRBV29-1 with TRBJ1-2; 7 bases align to TRBD1. Germline-derived CDR1 and CDR2 are SQVTM and ANQGSEA. The CDR3 consists of 14 residues. V was pared by 3 bases and J by 3 bases, with 7 bases of the junction left unmatched. CDR3 protein: CSVDRKQGHYGYTF. Here the CDR3 DNA reads TGCAGCGTTGATCGTAAACAGGGGCACTATGGCTACACCTTC.

This clonotype occurred a few times. This chain joins TRBV6-2 or TRBV6-3 and TRBJ2-7; possibly TRBD2 for D (6 bases). Trimming took off 6 bases at V and 3 bases at J, with 12 bases between the two ends. Germline V gene data show CDR1 as MNHEY and CDR2 as SVGEGT. This CDR3 contains 13 residues. The CDR3, as DNA: TGTGCCAGCAGGGCAGGAGGGGTCTACGAGCAGTACTTC. Protein: CASRAGGVYEQYF.

V is TRBV5-1 and J is TRBJ2-1; D gene uncertain. The CDR3 extends over 15 amino acids. The V gene's germline CDR1 is SGHRS and CDR2 YFSETQ. Deletions cut 1 base from V and 0 bases from J, with 8 bases between. CDR3 coding DNA: TGCGCCAGCAGCTTGTCATCCCACTCCTACAATGAGCAGTTCTTC. Amino acid sequence: CASSLSSHSYNEQFF. Full variable domain (outside the CDR3, taken from reference TRBV5-1 and TRBJ2-1): KAGVTQTPRYLIKTRGQQVTLSCSPISGHRSVSWYQQTPGQGLQFLFEYFSETQRNKGNFPGRFSGRQFSNSRSEMNVSTLELGDSALYLCASSLSSHSYNEQFFGPGTRLTVL.

This rearrangement joins TRBV20-1 to TRBJ1-1; D gene uncertain. In germline, CDR1 is DFQATT, CDR2 SNEGSKA (reference sequence). The germline V and J ends were trimmed by 0 bases and 6 bases, with 14 bases remaining between them. This CDR3 contains 14 residues. CDR3 DNA: TGCAGTGCTAGAGACTGGAGTAGGTTAGCTGAAGCTTTCTTT. This gives the protein CSARDWSRLAEAFF.

This chain uses TRBV10-3 with TRBJ1-1, with TRBD1 identical over 7 bases. Germline V gene sequence: CDR1 ENHRY, CDR2 SYGVKD. The CDR3 is made up of 14 amino acids. Germline trimming cut 7 bases from V and 6 bases from J; bases unmatched to any gene: 11. The CDR3, as DNA: TGTGCCATCAATAAACAGGGGATCAACTCTGAAGCTTTCTTT. Translating gives CAINKQGINSEAFF.

The chain carries TRBV12-3 or TRBV12-4 and TRBJ1-1; 10 bases map to TRBD1. The V gene end was trimmed by 7 bases and the J gene end by 8 bases; junction bases not matched to a gene: 7. The CDR3 is 13 residues long. CDR3 loop: CASNQTGGAEAFF. The CDR3 DNA follows: TGTGCCAGCAATCAGACAGGGGGCGCAGAAGCTTTCTTT.

The rearrangement links TRBV3-1 to TRBJ2-3; TRBD2 matches 12 bases. The CDR3 is made up of 16 amino acids. The V gene end was trimmed by 4 bases and the J gene end by 2 bases; junction bases not matched to a gene: 4. Germline loops: CDR1 LGHDT, CDR2 YNNKEL (reference sequence). The CDR3, as DNA: TGTGCCAGCAGCCCCTGGACTAGCGGGAACACAGATACGCAGTATTTT. Protein sequence: CASSPWTSGNTDTQYF.

This chain uses TRBV5-1 with TRBJ2-4, with D tentatively TRBD2 (5 bases). The J call is uncertain, as TRBJ2-7 better fits the DNA end. This CDR3 spans 12 amino acids. Germline values: CDR1 SGHRS, CDR2 YFSETQ. The CDR3 reads CASTKEEGEQYF. DNA of the CDR3: TGCGCCAGCACCAAGGAAGAGGGCGAGCAGTACTTC.

At least ten counts were recorded for this clonotype. The rearrangement links TRBV7-2 to TRBJ2-4; 7 bases match TRBD1. This CDR3 region has 14 residues. With 5 bases clipped from V and 6 bases from J, the junction kept 7 bases outside the gene matches. The germline V gene has CDR1 SGHTA and CDR2 FQGNSA. CDR3 sequence reads: CASSTQGQINIQYF. The DNA for the CDR3 is TGTGCCAGCAGCACACAGGGGCAGATAAACATTCAGTACTTC.

The chain couples TRBV6-6 to TRBJ2-3; no clear D gene. V was cut by 4 bases and J by 2 bases, with 10 bases left in between. The germline V gene has CDR1 MNHNY and CDR2 SVGAGI (reference sequence). The CDR3 has 14 residues. CDR3 sequence reads: CASSSSTITDTQYF. Written as DNA, the CDR3 is TGTGCCAGCAGTTCCTCTACGATCACAGATACGCAGTATTTT.

The chain links TRBV4-1 to TRBJ1-1; no definite D call. V lost 2 bases and J lost 5, with 15 bases in between. This CDR3 region has 15 residues. Germline CDR1 reads MGHRA; CDR2 reads YSYEKL. The CDR3 here is CASSQRREGRTEAFF. The CDR3 DNA reads TGCGCCAGCAGCCAAAGGAGGGAGGGTCGGACTGAAGCTTTCTTT.

This sequence joins TRBV20-1 and TRBJ1-2; no definite D call. Trimming cost V 4 bases and J 8 bases, with 11 bases left between them. The CDR3 contains 11 residues. Germline V gives CDR1 DFQATT, CDR2 SNEGSKA (reference sequence). The CDR3 DNA follows: TGCAGTGCTAATCTCAGAGGCGGCTACACCTTC. Its translation: CSANLRGGYTF.

This sequence joins TRBV25-1 and TRBJ2-5; D remains unclear. The CDR3 length is 15 residues. Germline-derived CDR1 and CDR2 are MGHDK and SYGVNS. Deletions cut 2 bases from V and 2 bases from J, with 12 bases between. Written as DNA, the CDR3 is TGTGCCAGCAGTGAACCAGATACCCAACAAGAGACCCAGTACTTC. This encodes CASSEPDTQQETQYF.